The 21 T cell receptor beta chains below were found in one sample sequenced in a study of cytomegalovirus exposure and HLA in healthy donors. Here immunoSEQ multiplex PCR was the method, and the copy in TCRdb shows in-frame clones only, minus some. Counted here are over 200,000 clones, around nine tenths occurring once; the ten biggest clones make up over 2.5%. Source material: PBMCs. The receptors come from a woman younger than 35 in good health and CMV-seronegative.

The chain recombines TRBV11-2 with TRBJ2-2; TRBD1 matches at 7 bases. The V gene end was trimmed by 5 bases and the J gene end by 3 bases; junction bases not matched to a gene: 0. Germline CDR1 reads SGHAT; CDR2 reads FQNNGV. There are 13 residues in the CDR3. The CDR3, as DNA: TGTGCCAGCAGCGGACAGGACACCGGGGAGCTGTTTTTT. Encoded protein: CASSGQDTGELFF.

The chain joins TRBV11-3 to TRBJ2-5; D perhaps matches TRBD1 (6 bases). V was shortened by 6 bases and J by 0 bases, with 11 bases between the two germline ends. This CDR3 region has 14 residues. Germline-derived CDR1 and CDR2 are SGHNT and YENEEA. The CDR3 nucleotides are TGTGCCAGCAGTCTGGACAGCCACCAAGAGACCCAGTACTTC. It translates to CASSLDSHQETQYF.

The rearrangement links TRBV7-9 to TRBJ1-3; D possibly corresponds to TRBD1 (5 bases). The CDR3 length is 16 residues. Germline-derived CDR1 and CDR2 are SEHNR and FQNEAQ (reference sequence). The V end lost 4 bases, the J end lost 0 bases, and 13 bases lay between the germline ends. The CDR3 here is CASSSAPTGSGNTIYF. The DNA for the CDR3 is TGTGCCAGCAGCTCAGCCCCAACAGGCTCTGGAAACACCATATATTTT.

V usage is TRBV6-5 and J usage is TRBJ2-3; D unresolved. The germline V and J ends were trimmed by 0 bases and 3 bases, with 4 bases remaining between them. This CDR3 region has 13 residues. CDR1 is MNHEY and CDR2 is SVGAGI in the germline V gene. The CDR3, as DNA: TGTGCCAGCAGTTACTCGGAGACAGATACGCAGTATTTT. Its protein product is CASSYSETDTQYF.

This chain joins TRBV5-4 and TRBJ1-2, with 9 bases that match TRBD1. J lost 8 bases, V lost 5 bases, and 7 bases had no gene match. The CDR3 spans 13 residues. The germline CDR1 and CDR2 sequences are SGHNT and YYREEE (reference sequence). In DNA form, the CDR3 reads TGTGCCAGCAGAAGGGACAGGGAATACGGCTACACCTTC. Translation: CASRRDREYGYTF.

CDR3 sequence: CASSNGPPREGYTF. The CDR3 nucleotides read TGTGCCAGCAGCAACGGACCCCCCCGGGAAGGCTACACCTTC. The chain joins TRBV5-4 to TRBJ1-2; D ambiguous. The V gene's germline CDR1 is SGHNT and CDR2 YYREEE (reference sequence). V lost 4 bases and J 8 bases, leaving 18 bases between the germline ends. The CDR3 spans 14 residues. Based on the CDR3 plus reference TRBV5-4 and TRBJ1-2, the full variable domain is ETGVTQSPTHLIKTRGQQVTLRCSSQSGHNTVSWYQQALGQGPQFIFQYYREEENGRGNFPPRFSGLQFPNYSSELNVNALELDDSALYLCASSNGPPREGYTFGSGTRLTVV.

The chain couples TRBV10-3 to TRBJ2-3; 12 bases agree with TRBD2. Trimming took 6 bases from V and 0 from J; bases not matched to a gene: 4. CDR1 is ENHRY and CDR2 is SYGVKD in the germline V gene. This CDR3 has 16 residues. The CDR3 here is CAIRAGLAGSTDTQYF. DNA for the CDR3: TGTGCCATCAGGGCGGGACTAGCGGGTAGCACAGATACGCAGTATTTT.

This clone was detected only once. The chain joins TRBV7-8 to TRBJ2-3, with TRBD2 as a possible D gene (6 bases). This CDR3 spans 14 amino acids. Trimming shortened V by 0 bases and J by 5 bases, and 9 bases separated the two germline ends. Germline CDR1 reads SGHVS; CDR2 reads FQNEAQ. In DNA form, the CDR3 reads TGTGCCAGCAGCTTAGCAAGTAGCGGAGATACGCAGTATTTT. It encodes CASSLASSGDTQYF.

This rearrangement joins TRBV25-1 to TRBJ2-3, with D perhaps TRBD1 (6 bases). Trimming removed 4 bases from V and 5 bases from J, with 13 bases in between. The CDR3 has 14 amino acids. The V gene's germline CDR1 is MGHDK and CDR2 SYGVNS. CDR3 in amino acids: CASSGEQGIDTQYF. CDR3 DNA: TGTGCCAGCAGTGGAGAACAGGGAATAGATACGCAGTATTTT.

The chain carries TRBV7-9 and TRBJ1-1, with D maybe TRBD1 (5 bases). CDR3 length: 14 residues. Trimming left V 5 bases short and J 3 bases short, with 13 bases between. The germline V gene has CDR1 SEHNR and CDR2 FQNEAQ (reference sequence). DNA for the CDR3: TGTGCCAGCAGCGCCCGGGGGGGTTACACTGAAGCTTTCTTT. It specifies CASSARGGYTEAFF.

The chain recombines TRBV11-2 with TRBJ2-2; TRBD1 agrees at 8 bases. This CDR3 has 15 amino acids. Germline V gives CDR1 SGHAT, CDR2 FQNNGV. With V trimmed by 5 bases and J by 6 bases, 8 bases remained unmatched. This CDR3 reads CASSRNRGYPGELFF. CDR3 DNA sequence: TGTGCCAGCAGCCGTAACAGGGGGTACCCCGGGGAGCTGTTTTTT.

The V call is TRBV19, the J call TRBJ2-5, with D possibly TRBD2 on 5 matching bases. V gave up 5 bases and J gave up 2 bases, with 18 bases separating them. The germline V gene encodes CDR1 LNHDA and CDR2 SQIVND (reference sequence). This CDR3 has 16 amino acids. CDR3 nucleotides: TGTGCCAGTAGTCCTGGGTGGCGGGCAGCTCAAGAGACCCAGTACTTC. Translated: CASSPGWRAAQETQYF. Based on the CDR3 plus reference TRBV19 and TRBJ2-5, the full variable domain is DGGITQSPKYLFRKEGQNVTLSCEQNLNHDAMYWYRQDPGQGLRLIYYSQIVNDFQKGDIAEGYSVSREKKESFPLTVTSAQKNPTAFYLCASSPGWRAAQETQYFGPGTRLLVL.

This clone was counted once. The chain is built from TRBV27 and TRBJ2-7, with a possible D match to TRBD2 (6 bases). CDR1 and CDR2 (germline): MNHEY, SMNVEV (reference sequence). This CDR3 has 15 residues. V was trimmed by 2 bases and J by 6 bases, leaving 17 bases between them. CDR3 nucleotide sequence: TGTGCCAGCAGTTTAAACCCGCGGGCCGGGAGCGAGCAGTACTTC. Encoded protein: CASSLNPRAGSEQYF.

The genes are TRBV9 and TRBJ2-5; tentative D call: TRBD2 (6 bases). The CDR3 extends over 13 amino acids. In germline, CDR1 is SGDLS, CDR2 YYNGEE. V was pared by 3 bases and J by 2 bases, with 8 bases between. CDR3 residues: CASSGGLQETQYF. CDR3 DNA: TGTGCCAGCAGCGGAGGACTACAAGAGACCCAGTACTTC.

The CDR3 region is CASSAGLSNQPQHF. For the CDR3, the DNA is TGTGCCAGCAGCGCAGGGCTTAGCAATCAGCCCCAGCATTTT. The chain carries TRBV7-8 and TRBJ1-5; weak D call: TRBD1 (5 bases). Germline CDR1 reads SGHVS; CDR2 reads FQNEAQ. With 5 bases removed from V and 0 bases from J, the gap between germline ends came to 8 bases. The CDR3 is 14 amino acids.

The rearrangement links TRBV6-5 to TRBJ1-1; D is undetermined. This CDR3 is built from 14 residues. Trimming removed 0 bases at V and 2 bases at J, with 7 bases between. Germline values: CDR1 MNHEY, CDR2 SVGAGI. CDR3 sequence: CASSYSGSNTEAFF. The CDR3, as DNA: TGTGCCAGCAGTTACTCGGGGAGCAACACTGAAGCTTTCTTT.

The gene calls are TRBV28 and TRBJ2-7; the match to TRBD1 covers 9 bases. This CDR3 contains 15 residues. CDR1 MDHEN and CDR2 SYDVKM come from the germline V gene. V lost 7 bases to trimming and J lost 2 bases; unmatched junction nucleotides: 9. DNA of the CDR3: TGTGCCAGCAAACCCTCGGGGACAGGGCCCTACGAGCAGTACTTC. Its translation: CASKPSGTGPYEQYF.

Written as DNA, the CDR3 is TGTGCCAGCAGCTTGGTTCTGGGGGCGGATCAATCCAATGAGCAGTTCTTC. It encodes CASSLVLGADQSNEQFF. The chain employs TRBV5-4 and TRBJ2-1; D is perhaps TRBD1 (6 bases). CDR1 and CDR2 (germline): SGHNT, YYREEE (reference sequence). The CDR3 is made up of 17 amino acids. V was cut by 0 bases and J by 6 bases, with 19 bases left in between.

CDR3 bases: TGTGCCAGCTCACAACTTATCCCCACTAGCGGGAATTCCTACGAGCAGTACTTC. Translated: CASSQLIPTSGNSYEQYF. The rearrangement joins TRBV18 to TRBJ2-7, with TRBD2 matching 10 bases. The CDR3 contains 18 residues. CDR1 is KGHSH, CDR2 LQKENI, per germline. V lost 4 bases, J lost 1 base, and 13 bases stayed unmatched.

Turning to this clone: Sequence at one end of the junction differs from germline and may be a read error. The chain's CDR3 is CVSSKGLAANTGELFF. In DNA, the CDR3 is TGTGTCAGCAGCAAAGGACTAGCGGCGAACACCGGGGAGCTGTTTTTT. The chain links TRBV5-6 to TRBJ2-2; TRBD2 matches 10 bases. This CDR3 contains 16 residues. The germline CDR1 and CDR2 sequences are SGHDT and YYEEEE.

V gene TRBV10-3 combines with J gene TRBJ2-2; 11 bases line up with TRBD2. The CDR3 is made up of 17 amino acids. V gave up 4 bases and J gave up 7 bases; unmatched junction bases: 11. Germline V gene data show CDR1 as ENHRY and CDR2 as SYGVKD. The CDR3 bases are TGTGCCATCAGTGGGCGAACTAGCGGGAGTGAAAACGGGGAGCTGTTTTTT. It translates to CAISGRTSGSENGELFF.